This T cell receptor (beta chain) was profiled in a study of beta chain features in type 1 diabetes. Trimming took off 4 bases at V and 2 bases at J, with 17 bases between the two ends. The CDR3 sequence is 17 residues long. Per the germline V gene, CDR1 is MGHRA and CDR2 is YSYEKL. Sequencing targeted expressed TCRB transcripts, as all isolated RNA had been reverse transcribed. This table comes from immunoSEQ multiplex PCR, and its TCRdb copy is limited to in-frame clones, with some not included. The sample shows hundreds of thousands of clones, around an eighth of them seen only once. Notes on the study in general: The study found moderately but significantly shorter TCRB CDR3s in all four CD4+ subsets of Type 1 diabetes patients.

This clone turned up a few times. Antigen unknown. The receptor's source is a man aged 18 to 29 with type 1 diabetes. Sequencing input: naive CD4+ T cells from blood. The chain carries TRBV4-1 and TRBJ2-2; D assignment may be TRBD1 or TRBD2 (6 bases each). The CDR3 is CASSPLGGKINTGELFF. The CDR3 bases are TGCGCCAGCAGCCCCCTGGGGGGCAAGATTAACACCGGGGAGCTGTTTTTT.